This entry features one T cell receptor (beta chain) sequence. What it binds is unknown. Unique molecular identifiers were used to barcode this TCRbeta library. MiXCR, run by TCRdb on the PCR reads, gives a single entry per CDR3 protein. This table holds hundreds of thousands of distinct CDR3 sequences, approximately 13% found once. CDR1 MDHEN and CDR2 SYDVKM come from the germline V gene. The CDR3 runs 14 residues. Trimming shortened V by 8 bases and J by 4 bases, and 16 bases separated the two germline ends. This sample stems from a study of T-cell reconstitution after alpha-beta-depleted transplantation in children. General study findings and limits: Reports say that about two months after transplant, the alpha-beta T cells came out of several hundred graft clones that had expanded. It was surviving recipient T cells and thymic progenitors that gave some patients high TCRbeta diversity at day 60. One year post-transplant, T-cell counts and diversity were largely derived from T cells produced anew.

This chain uses TRBV28 with TRBJ2-3; D might be TRBD1 (5 bases). The sample in question was PBMCs, mostly from graft donor cells, obtained 360 days after TCRalphabeta/CD19-depleted stem cell transplant. The source of this sequence is a male patient younger than 18 who had a stem cell transplant for acute myeloid leukemia, so the T cells may come from the graft donor. As DNA, the CDR3 is TGTGCCAGCTCAAACGGTGGGGCTCCAGATACGCAGTATTTT. Translating gives CASSNGGAPDTQYF.